This T cell receptor beta chain came from a study of T cell repertoires in cytomegalovirus infection. Trimming took 3 bases from V and 1 from J, leaving 10 bases between them. This CDR3 is built from 15 residues. The germline gives CDR1 SGHTA, CDR2 FQGNSA. This clonotype was seen repeatedly, ten times or more. Its antigen is not identified. MiXCR, applied by TCRdb to the reads, yields one record per CDR3 protein. Counted here are around 570,000 distinct CDR3 sequences, approximately 40% occurring once; the ten biggest clones make up 48%. Study outcomes and limitations: The ex vivo response was dominated by HLA-C-restricted CMV-specific TCR beta clonotypes.

This TCR was sampled from a human donor in good health (CMV status not recorded). Some clones in this sample may be carry-over from other donors' samples. The rearrangement uses TRBV7-2 and TRBJ1-5; D remains unclear. The sequenced sample was cultured PBMCs, obtained from culture after CMV antigen stimulation. CDR3 in DNA: TGTGCCAGCAGCTTCGGGGTAGTGAGCAATCAGCCCCAGCATTTT. Amino acid sequence: CASSFGVVSNQPQHF.